Included here is one TCR beta chain sequence, with context. CDR1 is SGDLS and CDR2 is YYNGEE in the germline V gene. The CDR3 is made up of 15 amino acids. Trimming shortened V by 0 bases and J by 7 bases, and 11 bases separated the two germline ends. This record comes from a study of CD8 T cells in Susac syndrome. When the RNA was reverse transcribed, random hexamers were used with an input of roughly 0.45 to 1 ug. Amplification of TCR beta CDR3 spanned 54 Vbeta and 13 Jbeta via immunoSEQ multiplex PCR. TCRdb called the immunoSEQ multiplex PCR reads again in MiXCR, with one record for every CDR3 protein. Among approximately 220,000 distinct CDR3 sequences listed, approximately 95% were seen once. Peripheral blood CD8+ and CD4+ T cells were profiled by TCR beta sequencing.

The specimen was CD4+ T cells from PBMCs. This clonotype was obtained from a human donor with multiple sclerosis. The V call is TRBV9, the J call TRBJ1-6; D not resolved. CDR3 sequence (DNA): TGTGCCAGCAGCGTAGGGGGTTCGGGCAATTCACCCCTCCACTTT. This translates into CASSVGGSGNSPLHF.